Given below is one T cell receptor beta chain in context. The data were taken from a study of OX40 agonist ivuxolimab in advanced cancers. In the study overall: One patient with hepatocellular carcinoma and two with cutaneous melanoma, three in all, had partial responses.

TCRdb's table, derived via immunoSEQ multiplex PCR, lists solely in-frame clones and lacks some. Here the sample spans 85,000 to 100,000 clones, roughly 91% being singletons. Germline V gives CDR1 SEHNR, CDR2 FQNEAQ (reference sequence). V was pared by 2 bases and J by 4 bases, with 9 bases between. CDR3 length: 14 residues. The TCR originated in an adult with an advanced solid tumor such as melanoma, head and neck, liver or kidney cancer. This chain uses TRBV7-9 with TRBJ1-3; no clear D gene. The sequencing used CD4+ or CD8+ T cells sorted from blood, collected in a trial of the OX40 agonist ivuxolimab. The CDR3 here is CASSLLGSGNTIYF. The CDR3, as DNA: TGTGCCAGCAGCTTATTAGGTTCCGGAAACACCATATATTTT.